This T cell receptor beta chain appears in the sequencing data of a study of early T cells in non-severe SARS-CoV-2 infection. Study summary: Sequencing was performed on bulk RNA from unsorted whole blood, leaving chains unpaired. Study-level results: Matching against VDJdb likely underestimated virus-specific expansions, favoring anti-spike CD8.

Unique molecular identifiers were attached to individual cDNA molecules. MiXCR, run by TCRdb on the 5' RACE reads, gives a single entry per CDR3 protein. Here the sample spans 50,000 to 60,000 distinct CDR3 sequences, roughly an eighth being singletons. This clonotype was recorded many times. Antigen specificity is unknown. This clonotype was sampled from an adult who was a healthcare worker with PCR-confirmed SARS-CoV-2 infection or an uninfected control (not recorded which). Sample: whole blood.

The CDR3 loop is CASSQRLARNEQFF. The CDR3 bases are TGTGCCAGCAGCCAACGGCTAGCCAGGAATGAGCAGTTCTTC. The chain couples TRBV3-1 to TRBJ2-1, with D perhaps matching TRBD2 (5 bases). The length of the CDR3 is 14 residues. Trimming shortened V by 2 bases and J by 7 bases, and 12 bases separated the two germline ends. The germline V gene has CDR1 LGHDT and CDR2 YNNKEL (reference sequence).